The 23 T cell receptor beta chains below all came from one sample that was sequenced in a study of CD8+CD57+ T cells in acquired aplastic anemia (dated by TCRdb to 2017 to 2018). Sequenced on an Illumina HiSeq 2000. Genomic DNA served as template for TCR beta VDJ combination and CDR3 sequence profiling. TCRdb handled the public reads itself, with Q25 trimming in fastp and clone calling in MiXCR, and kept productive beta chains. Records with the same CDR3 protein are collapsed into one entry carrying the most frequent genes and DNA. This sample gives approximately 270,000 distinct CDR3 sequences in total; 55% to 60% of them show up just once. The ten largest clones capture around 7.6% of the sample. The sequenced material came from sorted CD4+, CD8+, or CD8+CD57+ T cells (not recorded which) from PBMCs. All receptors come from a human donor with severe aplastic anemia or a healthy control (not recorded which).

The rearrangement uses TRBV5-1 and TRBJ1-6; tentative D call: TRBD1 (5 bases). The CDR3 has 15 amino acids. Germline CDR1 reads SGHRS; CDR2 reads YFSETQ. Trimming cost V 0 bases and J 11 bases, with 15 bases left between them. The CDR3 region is CASSLAGAVSTPLHF. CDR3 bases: TGCGCCAGCAGCTTGGCTGGGGCAGTTTCTACACCCCTCCACTTT.

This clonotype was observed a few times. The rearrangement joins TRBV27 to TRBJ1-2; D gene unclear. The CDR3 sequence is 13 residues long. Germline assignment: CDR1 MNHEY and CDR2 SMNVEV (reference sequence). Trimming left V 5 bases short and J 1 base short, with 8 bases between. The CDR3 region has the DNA TGTGCCAGCAGTCCGACTCGTAACTATGGCTACACCTTC. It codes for CASSPTRNYGYTF.

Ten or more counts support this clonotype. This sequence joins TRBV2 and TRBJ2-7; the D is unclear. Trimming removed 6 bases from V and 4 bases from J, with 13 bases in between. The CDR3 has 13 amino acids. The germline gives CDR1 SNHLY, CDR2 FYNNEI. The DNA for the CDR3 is TGTGCCAGCAGCGGGCAGGTATTGTACGAGCAGTACTTC. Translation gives CASSGQVLYEQYF.

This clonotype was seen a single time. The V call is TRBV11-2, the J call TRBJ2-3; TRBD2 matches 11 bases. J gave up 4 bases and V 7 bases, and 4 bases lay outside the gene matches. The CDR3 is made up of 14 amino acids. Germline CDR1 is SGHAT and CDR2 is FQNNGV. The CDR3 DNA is TGTGCCAGCACCACTAGCGGGAGCGCAGATACGCAGTATTTT. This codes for CASTTSGSADTQYF. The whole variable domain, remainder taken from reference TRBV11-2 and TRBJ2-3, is EAGVAQSPRYKIIEKRQSVAFWCNPISGHATLYWYQQILGQGPKLLIQFQNNGVVDDSQLPKDRFSAERLKGVDSTLKIQPAKLEDSAVYLCASTTSGSADTQYFGPGTRLTVL.

As DNA, the CDR3 is TGTGCCAGTAGTATAGGAGGGGCCTACGAGCAGTACTTC. This encodes CASSIGGAYEQYF. The rearrangement joins TRBV19 to TRBJ2-7, with D perhaps being TRBD1 or TRBD2 (5 bases each). Germline CDR1 LNHDA, CDR2 SQIVND (reference sequence). V dropped 1 base and J dropped 2 bases, with 6 bases sitting between them. This CDR3 comprises 13 residues.

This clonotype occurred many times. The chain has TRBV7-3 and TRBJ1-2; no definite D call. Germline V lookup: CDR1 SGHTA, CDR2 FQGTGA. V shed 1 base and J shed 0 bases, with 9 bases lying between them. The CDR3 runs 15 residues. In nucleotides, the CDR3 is TGTGCCAGCAGCTTAAGCCCAGATGCTAACTATGGCTACACCTTC. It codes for CASSLSPDANYGYTF.

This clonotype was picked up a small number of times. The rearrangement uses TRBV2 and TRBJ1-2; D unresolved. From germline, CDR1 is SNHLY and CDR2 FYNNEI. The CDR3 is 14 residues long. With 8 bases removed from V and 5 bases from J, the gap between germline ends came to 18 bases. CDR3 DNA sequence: TGTGCCAGCGGGTCCGCCATGTCTAGTTATGGCTACACCTTC. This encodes CASGSAMSSYGYTF. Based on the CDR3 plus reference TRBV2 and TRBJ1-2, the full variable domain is EPEVTQTPSHQVTQMGQEVILRCVPISNHLYFYWYRQILGQKVEFLVSFYNNEISEKSEIFDDQFSVERPDGSNFTLKIRSTKLEDSAMYFCASGSAMSSYGYTFGSGTRLTVV.

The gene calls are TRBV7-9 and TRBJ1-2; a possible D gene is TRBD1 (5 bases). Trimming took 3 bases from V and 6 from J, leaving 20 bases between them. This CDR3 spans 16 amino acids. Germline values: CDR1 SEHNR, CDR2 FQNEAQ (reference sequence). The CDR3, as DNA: TGTGCCAGCAGCTTCCTTGCAACTCCAGGGTCTAATGGCTACACCTTC. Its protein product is CASSFLATPGSNGYTF.

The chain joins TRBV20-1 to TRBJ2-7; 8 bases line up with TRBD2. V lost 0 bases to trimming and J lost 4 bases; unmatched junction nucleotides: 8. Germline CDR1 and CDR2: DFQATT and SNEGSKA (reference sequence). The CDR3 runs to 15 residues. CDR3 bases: TGCAGTGCTAGAGACACCCCAGCGGGGGCTTACGAGCAGTACTTC. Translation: CSARDTPAGAYEQYF.

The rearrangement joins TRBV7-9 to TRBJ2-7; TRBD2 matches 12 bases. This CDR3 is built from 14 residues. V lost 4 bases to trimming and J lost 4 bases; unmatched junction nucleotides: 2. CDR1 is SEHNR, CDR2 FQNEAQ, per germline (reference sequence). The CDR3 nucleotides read TGTGCCAGCAGCTCGACTAGCGGGAGATACGAGCAGTACTTC. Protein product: CASSSTSGRYEQYF.

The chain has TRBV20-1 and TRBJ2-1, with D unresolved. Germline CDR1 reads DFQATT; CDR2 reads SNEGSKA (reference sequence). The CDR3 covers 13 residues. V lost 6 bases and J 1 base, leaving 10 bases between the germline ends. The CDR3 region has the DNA TGCAGTGCCAAGAGCCTATCCTACAATGAGCAGTTCTTC. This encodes CSAKSLSYNEQFF.

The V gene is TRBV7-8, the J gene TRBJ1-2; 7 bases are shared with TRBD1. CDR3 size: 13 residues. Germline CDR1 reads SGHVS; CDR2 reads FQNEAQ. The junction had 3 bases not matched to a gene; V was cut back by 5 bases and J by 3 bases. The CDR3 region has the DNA TGTGCCAGCAGCCGGGACAGAGACTATGGCTACACCTTC. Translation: CASSRDRDYGYTF.

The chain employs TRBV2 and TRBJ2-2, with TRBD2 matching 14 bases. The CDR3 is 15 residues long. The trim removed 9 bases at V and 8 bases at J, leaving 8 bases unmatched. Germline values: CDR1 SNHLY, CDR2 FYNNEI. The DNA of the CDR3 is TGTGCCAGTTCCGGACTAGCGGGGGGAGGAGGGGAGCTGTTTTTT. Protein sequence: CASSGLAGGGGELFF.

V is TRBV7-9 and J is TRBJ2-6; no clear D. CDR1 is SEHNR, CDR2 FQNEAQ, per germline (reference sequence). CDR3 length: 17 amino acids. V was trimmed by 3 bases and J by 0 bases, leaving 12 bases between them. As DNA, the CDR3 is TGTGCCAGCAGCTTGGGAACACTTTTCTCTGGGGCCAACGTCCTGACTTTC. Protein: CASSLGTLFSGANVLTF.

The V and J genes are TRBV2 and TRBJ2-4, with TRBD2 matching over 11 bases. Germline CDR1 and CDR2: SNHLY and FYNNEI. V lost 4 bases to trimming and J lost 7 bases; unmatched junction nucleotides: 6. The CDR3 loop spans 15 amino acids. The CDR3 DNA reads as TGTGCCAGCAGTGGGCTAGCGGGAGGAGCGAACATTCAGTACTTC. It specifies CASSGLAGGANIQYF.

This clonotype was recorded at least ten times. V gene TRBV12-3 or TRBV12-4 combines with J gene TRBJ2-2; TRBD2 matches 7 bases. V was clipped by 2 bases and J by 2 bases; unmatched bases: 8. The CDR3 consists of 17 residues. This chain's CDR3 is CASSLIGGGRNTGELFF. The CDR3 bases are TGTGCCAGCAGTTTAATTGGGGGGGGAAGAAACACCGGGGAGCTGTTTTTT.

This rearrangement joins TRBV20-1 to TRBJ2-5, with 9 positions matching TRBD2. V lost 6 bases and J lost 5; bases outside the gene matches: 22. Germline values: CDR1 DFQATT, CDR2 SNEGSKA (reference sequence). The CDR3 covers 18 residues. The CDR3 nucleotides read TGCAGTGCCCCCTGGGCAGGGCGTGGGGTAGCGGGGGCGGAGACCCAGTACTTC. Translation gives CSAPWAGRGVAGAETQYF.

The CDR3 nucleotides read TGTGCCAGCAGTGGCGACAGGGGGCTAGGTGAAAAACTGTTTTTT. This encodes CASSGDRGLGEKLFF. The V call is TRBV25-1, the J call TRBJ1-4, with 10 bases lining up with TRBD1. Trimming cost V 4 bases and J 7 bases; bases outside gene matches: 6. The CDR3 sequence is 15 residues long. The germline V gene encodes CDR1 MGHDK and CDR2 SYGVNS.

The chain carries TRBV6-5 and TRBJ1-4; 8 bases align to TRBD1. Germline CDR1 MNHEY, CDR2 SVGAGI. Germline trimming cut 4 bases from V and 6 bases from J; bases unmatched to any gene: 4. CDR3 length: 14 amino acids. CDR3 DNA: TGTGCCAGCAGTTCCTACAGGGGGTATGAAAAACTGTTTTTT. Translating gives CASSSYRGYEKLFF.

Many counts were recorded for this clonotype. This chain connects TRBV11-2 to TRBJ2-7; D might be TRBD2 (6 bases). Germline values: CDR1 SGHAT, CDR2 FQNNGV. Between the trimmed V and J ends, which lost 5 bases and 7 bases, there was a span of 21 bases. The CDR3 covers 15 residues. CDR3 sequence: CASSELPKAAGEQYF. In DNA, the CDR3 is TGTGCCAGCAGCGAGCTCCCTAAGGCAGCGGGTGAGCAGTACTTC.

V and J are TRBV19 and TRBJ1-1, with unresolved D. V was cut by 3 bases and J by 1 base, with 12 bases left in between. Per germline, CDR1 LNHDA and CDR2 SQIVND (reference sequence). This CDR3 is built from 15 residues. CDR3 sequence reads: CASSMLARKNTEAFF. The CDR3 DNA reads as TGTGCCAGTAGTATGCTGGCCCGAAAGAACACTGAAGCTTTCTTT. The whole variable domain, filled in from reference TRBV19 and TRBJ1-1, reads DGGITQSPKYLFRKEGQNVTLSCEQNLNHDAMYWYRQDPGQGLRLIYYSQIVNDFQKGDIAEGYSVSREKKESFPLTVTSAQKNPTAFYLCASSMLARKNTEAFFGQGTRLTVV.

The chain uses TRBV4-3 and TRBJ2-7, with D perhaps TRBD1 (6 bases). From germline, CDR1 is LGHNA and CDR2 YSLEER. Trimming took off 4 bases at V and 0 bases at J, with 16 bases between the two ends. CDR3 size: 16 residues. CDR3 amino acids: CASSRDRDTDSYEQYF. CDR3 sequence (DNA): TGCGCCAGCAGCCGGGACCGGGACACGGACTCCTACGAGCAGTACTTC.

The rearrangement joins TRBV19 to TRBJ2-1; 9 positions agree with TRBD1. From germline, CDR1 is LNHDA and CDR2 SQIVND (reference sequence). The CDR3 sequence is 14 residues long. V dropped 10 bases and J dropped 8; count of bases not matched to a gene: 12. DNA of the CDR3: TGTGCCATCAGTGAAGGGACAGGGTCGTATGAGCAGTTCTTC. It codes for CAISEGTGSYEQFF.